The 30 T cell receptor beta chains below were found in one sample sequenced in a study of T-cell reconstitution after alpha-beta-depleted transplantation in children. Preparation of the TCRbeta library involved a method that used unique molecular identifiers. TCRdb recomputed calls from the PCR reads with MiXCR, one row per CDR3 protein. This table has about 250,000 distinct CDR3 sequences, about 24% appearing once. The sample was PBMCs, mostly from graft donor cells, taken 360 days after TCRalphabeta/CD19-depleted stem cell transplant. Source of these receptors: a female patient aged 2-15 years who had a stem cell transplant for congenital amegakaryocytic thrombocytopenia, so the T cells may come from the graft donor.

This clonotype was seen more than once but under ten times. The chain has TRBV20-1 and TRBJ2-1; D possibly corresponds to TRBD2 (5 bases). The germline V gene encodes CDR1 DFQATT and CDR2 SNEGSKA (reference sequence). The CDR3 consists of 13 residues. V gave up 6 bases and J gave up 6 bases, with 15 bases separating them. This chain's CDR3 is CSAAPLVFNEQFF. The CDR3, as DNA: TGCAGTGCCGCACCACTAGTTTTCAATGAGCAGTTCTTC.

The V and J genes are TRBV5-1 and TRBJ1-5; 8 bases match TRBD1. V was clipped by 1 base and J by 0 bases; unmatched bases: 6. Germline V CDR1 and CDR2: SGHRS, YFSETQ. The CDR3 length is 17 residues. CDR3 sequence reads: CASSLWDRKISNQPQHF. The DNA of the CDR3 is TGCGCCAGCAGCTTGTGGGACAGGAAGATTAGCAATCAGCCCCAGCATTTT.

In its sample, this clonotype was seen a few times. This chain links TRBV4-2 with TRBJ2-2; possibly TRBD1 for D (7 bases). The CDR3 contains 17 residues. Trimming stripped 1 base from V and 5 bases from J, with 17 bases between. Germline CDR1 reads LGHNA; CDR2 reads YNFKEQ. This CDR3 is CASSQVGGGAGTGELFF. The CDR3 region has the DNA TGTGCCAGCAGCCAAGTCGGAGGGGGCGCCGGGACCGGGGAGCTGTTTTTT.

This chain connects TRBV5-4 to TRBJ2-5; D gene unclear. V shed 6 bases and J shed 4 bases, with 13 bases lying between them. The germline CDR1 and CDR2 sequences are SGHNT and YYREEE (reference sequence). This CDR3 is built from 13 residues. The CDR3 DNA sequence: TGTGCCAGCAATAAGAAGGTCGGAGAGACCCAGTACTTC. Its protein is CASNKKVGETQYF.

This clonotype was recorded at least ten times. This chain links TRBV30 with TRBJ1-1; D is unresolved. The CDR3 length is 12 residues. Trimming took 3 bases from V and 7 from J, leaving 12 bases between them. In germline, CDR1 is GTSNPN, CDR2 SVGIG (reference sequence). The CDR3 DNA reads as TGTGCCTGGAGCAAAGCGTGGGTTGAAGCTTTCTTT. It yields the protein CAWSKAWVEAFF.

The V and J genes are TRBV30 and TRBJ2-5, with TRBD2 matching 7 bases. This CDR3 has 13 residues. Per the germline V gene, CDR1 is GTSNPN and CDR2 is SVGIG (reference sequence). V lost 2 bases and J lost 2; bases outside the gene matches: 2. CDR3 nucleotide sequence: TGTGCCTGGAGTTGGGGGGGGCAAGAGACCCAGTACTTC. It is translated as CAWSWGGQETQYF.

This clonotype was counted a few times. This chain connects TRBV28 to TRBJ2-2; D remains unclear. Trimming cost V 8 bases and J 4 bases, with 17 bases left between them. The CDR3 length is 15 residues. Per germline, CDR1 MDHEN and CDR2 SYDVKM. CDR3 loop: CASVEWVDGTGELFF. The CDR3 bases are TGTGCCAGCGTGGAGTGGGTAGACGGCACCGGGGAGCTGTTTTTT.

The V call is TRBV20-1, the J call TRBJ2-1; D possibly corresponds to TRBD2 (5 bases). Germline-derived CDR1 and CDR2 are DFQATT and SNEGSKA (reference sequence). The V and J ends lost 0 bases and 1 base respectively, with 10 bases between them. This CDR3 comprises 15 residues. The CDR3 sequence: CSARDGGLSYNEQFF. The CDR3 DNA sequence: TGCAGTGCTAGAGATGGAGGACTTTCCTACAATGAGCAGTTCTTC.

The rearrangement uses TRBV7-2 and TRBJ2-3; D assignment may be TRBD1 or TRBD2 (5 bases each). The CDR3 length is 13 residues. The V end lost 5 bases, the J end lost 7 bases, and 13 bases lay between the germline ends. Germline V gene sequence: CDR1 SGHTA, CDR2 FQGNSA. The CDR3 DNA follows: TGTGCCAGCAGCGTCCGGGACCACAATACGCAGTATTTT. This encodes CASSVRDHNTQYF.

Only a few counts were recorded for this clonotype. The V and J genes are TRBV29-1 and TRBJ1-2; D gene uncertain. The V end lost 4 bases, the J end lost 7 bases, and 4 bases lay between the germline ends. CDR3 length: 9 amino acids. Germline V CDR1 and CDR2: SQVTM, ANQGSEA. The CDR3 sequence is CSVVSGYTF. The CDR3 nucleotides read TGCAGCGTTGTATCTGGCTACACCTTC.

The genes are TRBV4-1 and TRBJ1-1; D ambiguous. Germline CDR1 MGHRA, CDR2 YSYEKL. The CDR3 runs 14 residues. Deletions cut 0 bases from V and 5 bases from J, with 10 bases between. Here the CDR3 reads CASSQDRGFTEAFF. Here the CDR3 DNA reads TGCGCCAGCAGCCAAGATCGGGGTTTTACTGAAGCTTTCTTT.

This chain links TRBV29-1 with TRBJ2-1, with 9 bases that match TRBD2. The CDR3 runs 17 residues. The V gene end was trimmed by 7 bases and the J gene end by 5 bases; junction bases not matched to a gene: 18. The germline V gene encodes CDR1 SQVTM and CDR2 ANQGSEA. The CDR3, as DNA: TGCAGCGGAAAAGAGGGGCGCGGGAGGGCCTTCAACAATGAGCAGTTCTTC. It codes for CSGKEGRGRAFNNEQFF.

This clonotype was picked up a small number of times. V and J are TRBV28 and TRBJ1-5, with TRBD1 identical over 12 bases. The CDR3 has 16 amino acids. With 1 base clipped from V and 6 bases from J, the junction kept 4 bases outside the gene matches. The germline V gene encodes CDR1 MDHEN and CDR2 SYDVKM. CDR3 amino acids: CASSLLGQGARQPQHF. The DNA for the CDR3 is TGTGCCAGCAGTTTATTGGGACAGGGGGCGCGTCAGCCCCAGCATTTT.

The chain uses TRBV11-2 and TRBJ1-5; possible D gene TRBD1, 5 bases. The CDR3 has 15 amino acids. The germline gives CDR1 SGHAT, CDR2 FQNNGV. Trimming shortened V by 5 bases and J by 9 bases, and 20 bases separated the two germline ends. Here the CDR3 DNA reads TGTGCCAGCAGCAGAAGGGGCCCGATCATTCGGCCCCAGCATTTT. The encoded protein is CASSRRGPIIRPQHF.

There are a few counts of this clonotype. J is TRBJ1-3 and V is TRBV7-2, with 9 bases matching TRBD1. Per the germline V gene, CDR1 is SGHTA and CDR2 is FQGNSA. With 0 bases clipped from V and 7 bases from J, the junction kept 7 bases outside the gene matches. The CDR3 is 16 amino acids. The DNA of the CDR3 is TGTGCCAGCAGCTTAGCCAGGGCCGGGACAGGGAACACCATATATTTT. Its translation is CASSLARAGTGNTIYF.

This chain connects TRBV5-4 to TRBJ2-3, with D unclear. The CDR3 runs to 15 residues. Trimming removed 0 bases at V and 6 bases at J, with 14 bases between. The germline V gene encodes CDR1 SGHNT and CDR2 YYREEE (reference sequence). The CDR3 here is CASSLDPIAVDTQYF. The CDR3 DNA reads TGTGCCAGCAGCTTGGACCCGATAGCAGTGGATACGCAGTATTTT.

This clonotype appeared a few times. V and J are TRBV20-1 and TRBJ2-7, with 7 positions matching TRBD1. CDR3 length: 13 residues. Trimming took 5 bases from V and 4 from J; bases not matched to a gene: 8. The germline V gene has CDR1 DFQATT and CDR2 SNEGSKA (reference sequence). The CDR3 region is CSASGTAAYEQYF. The CDR3 bases are TGCAGTGCTTCAGGGACAGCGGCTTACGAGCAGTACTTC.

This chain connects TRBV21-1 to TRBJ2-1; TRBD2, the D gene given by the table, was not confirmed from the DNA. TRBV21-1 is classified as a pseudogene. The CDR3 is made up of 15 amino acids. The CDR3 region is CASSKRAGRFNEQFF. The DNA for the CDR3 is TGTGCCAGCAGCAAACGAGCGGGAAGGTTCAATGAGCAGTTCTTC.

This clonotype was observed a few times. This chain connects TRBV5-1 to TRBJ2-2; D call uncertain. With 4 bases removed from V and 3 bases from J, the gap between germline ends came to 13 bases. The CDR3 totals 15 residues. Germline V gene sequence: CDR1 SGHRS, CDR2 YFSETQ. The CDR3 DNA is TGCGCCAGCAGCAAAATAGCAGAACACACCGGGGAGCTGTTTTTT. This gives the protein CASSKIAEHTGELFF.

V gene TRBV7-8 combines with J gene TRBJ2-2; unclear D gene. V gave up 3 bases and J gave up 6 bases, with 5 bases separating them. The length of the CDR3 is 12 residues. The germline CDR1 and CDR2 sequences are SGHVS and FQNEAQ. The CDR3 spells CASSFMPGELFF. CDR3 coding DNA: TGTGCCAGCAGCTTTATGCCCGGGGAGCTGTTTTTT. Together with reference TRBV7-8 and TRBJ2-2, the CDR3 gives the full variable domain: GAGVSQSPRYKVAKRGQDVALRCDPISGHVSLFWYQQALGQGPEFLTYFQNEAQLDKSGLPSDRFFAERPEGSVSTLKIQRTQQEDSAVYLCASSFMPGELFFGEGSRLTVL.

A remark on this clonotype: This is likely a read error, given that the CDR3 carries no conserved phenylalanine or tryptophan at its end. The genes are TRBV7-3 and TRBJ2-3; 11 nucleotides line up with TRBD2. Germline-derived CDR1 and CDR2 are SGHTA and FQGTGA. V lost 3 bases, J lost 2 bases, and 4 bases stayed unmatched. There are 16 residues in the CDR3. The chain's CDR3 is CASSLGLADPTDTQYL. The CDR3 coding sequence is TGTGCCAGCAGCTTGGGACTAGCGGACCCCACAGATACGCAGTATTTA.

This clonotype occurred a few times. The V gene is TRBV7-2, the J gene TRBJ1-3; the match to TRBD1 covers 9 bases. V gave up 5 bases and J gave up 11 bases; unmatched junction bases: 7. The CDR3 length is 13 residues. The germline CDR1 and CDR2 sequences are SGHTA and FQGNSA. For the CDR3, the DNA is TGTGCCAGCAGCCGGACAGGGGAGGTTGCCATATATTTT. Its translation: CASSRTGEVAIYF.

This clonotype was detected a few times. The junction differs from germline at one of its ends, possibly a read error. V is TRBV20-1 and J is TRBJ2-3, with TRBD2 as a possible D gene (6 bases). The CDR3 consists of 16 residues. Germline V lookup: CDR1 DFQATT, CDR2 SNEGSKA (reference sequence). The CDR3: CSARGLDSGFTDTQFF. DNA for the CDR3: TGCAGTGCTAGAGGCTTGGATAGCGGATTCACAGATACGCAGTTTTTT.

The rearrangement links TRBV15 to TRBJ2-3; 8 positions agree with TRBD1. The CDR3 consists of 16 residues. Germline lookup yields CDR1 LNHNV and CDR2 YYDKDF (reference sequence). V shed 2 bases and J 3 bases; nucleotides not matched to a gene: 7. CDR3 sequence reads: CATSRSGGAKTDTQYF. DNA of the CDR3: TGTGCCACCAGCAGATCAGGGGGCGCTAAAACAGATACGCAGTATTTT.

This clonotype was counted only a few times. The V gene is TRBV28, the J gene TRBJ2-7; D may be TRBD1 (6 bases). Trimming removed 4 bases at V and 3 bases at J, with 10 bases between. Germline CDR1 is MDHEN and CDR2 is SYDVKM. The CDR3 runs to 13 residues. CDR3: CASSSGVLYEQYF. CDR3 nucleotides: TGTGCCAGCAGTTCAGGGGTCCTCTACGAGCAGTACTTC.

In nucleotides, the CDR3 is TGTGCCAGCAGCTCCGGGACAGGGGGGCGGGAGCAGTTCTTC. Its protein is CASSSGTGGREQFF. The V and J genes are TRBV27 and TRBJ2-1, with 11 nucleotides matching TRBD1. J lost 10 bases, V lost 6 bases, and 8 bases had no gene match. There are 14 residues in the CDR3. Germline CDR1 is MNHEY and CDR2 is SMNVEV (reference sequence).

J is TRBJ2-6 and V is TRBV6-5, with TRBD1 matching 9 bases. This CDR3 has 17 amino acids. V lost 6 bases to trimming and J lost 2 bases; unmatched junction nucleotides: 8. Germline CDR1 and CDR2: MNHEY and SVGAGI. Here the CDR3 reads CASRMGTGTPGANVLTF. The CDR3 DNA is TGTGCCAGCAGGATGGGGACAGGGACGCCTGGGGCCAACGTCCTGACTTTC.

V gene TRBV20-1 combines with J gene TRBJ2-7; 10 positions agree with TRBD2. Looked up from germline, CDR1 is DFQATT and CDR2 is SNEGSKA (reference sequence). The V and J ends lost 0 bases and 2 bases, in that order; junction bases with no gene match: 10. The CDR3 consists of 17 residues. The CDR3, as DNA: TGCAGTGCTAGAGATCGGCTAGCGGGAGCACATCCCTACGAGCAGTACTTC. It is translated as CSARDRLAGAHPYEQYF.

This clonotype was seen a handful of times. The J gene is TRBJ2-5, the V gene TRBV6-5; TRBD1 might be the D (5 bases). The germline CDR1 and CDR2 sequences are MNHEY and SVGAGI. The CDR3 has 15 amino acids. Trimming cost V 0 bases and J 3 bases, with 11 bases left between them. CDR3 protein: CASSYSPGMKETQYF. In DNA, the CDR3 is TGTGCCAGCAGTTACTCCCCAGGGATGAAAGAGACCCAGTACTTC.

This chain uses TRBV28 with TRBJ1-2; 11 positions match TRBD1. The CDR3 spans 14 residues. The germline CDR1 and CDR2 sequences are MDHEN and SYDVKM. The ends lost 6 bases at V and 5 bases at J; junction bases unmatched: 5. Here the CDR3 reads CASRLGTGGYGYTF. The CDR3, as DNA: TGTGCCAGCAGGCTCGGGACAGGGGGTTATGGCTACACCTTC.